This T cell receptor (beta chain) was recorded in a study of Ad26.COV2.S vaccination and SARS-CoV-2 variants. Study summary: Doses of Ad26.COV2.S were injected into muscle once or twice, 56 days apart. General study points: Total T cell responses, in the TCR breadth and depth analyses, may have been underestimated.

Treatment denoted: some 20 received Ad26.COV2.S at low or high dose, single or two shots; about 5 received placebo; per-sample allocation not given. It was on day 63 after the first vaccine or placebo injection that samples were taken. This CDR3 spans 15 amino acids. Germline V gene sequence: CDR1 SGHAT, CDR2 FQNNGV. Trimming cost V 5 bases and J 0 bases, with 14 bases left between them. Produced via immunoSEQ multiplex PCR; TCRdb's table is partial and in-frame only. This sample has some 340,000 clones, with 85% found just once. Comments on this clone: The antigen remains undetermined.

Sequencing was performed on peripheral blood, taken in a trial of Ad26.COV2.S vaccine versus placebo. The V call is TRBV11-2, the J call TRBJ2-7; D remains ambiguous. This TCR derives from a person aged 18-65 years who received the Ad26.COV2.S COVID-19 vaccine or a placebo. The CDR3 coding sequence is TGTGCCAGCAGCCTGGTAGCAGCCAGCTCCTACGAGCAGTACTTC. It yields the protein CASSLVAASSYEQYF.